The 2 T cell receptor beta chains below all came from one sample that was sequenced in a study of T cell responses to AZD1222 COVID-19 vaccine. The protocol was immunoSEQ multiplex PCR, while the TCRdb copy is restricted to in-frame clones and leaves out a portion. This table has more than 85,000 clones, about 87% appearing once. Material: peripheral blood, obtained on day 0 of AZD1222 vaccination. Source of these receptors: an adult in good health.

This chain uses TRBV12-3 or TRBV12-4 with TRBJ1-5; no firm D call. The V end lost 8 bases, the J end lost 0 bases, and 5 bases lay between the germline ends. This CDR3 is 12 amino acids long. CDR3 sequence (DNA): TGTGCCAGCGGGCGTAGCAATCAGCCCCAGCATTTT. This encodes CASGRSNQPQHF.

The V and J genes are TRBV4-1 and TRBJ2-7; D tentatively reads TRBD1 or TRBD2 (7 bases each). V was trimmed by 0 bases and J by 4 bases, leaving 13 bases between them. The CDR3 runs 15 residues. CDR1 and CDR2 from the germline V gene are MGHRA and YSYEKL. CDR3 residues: CASSQDRQGGYEQYF. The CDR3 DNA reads TGCGCCAGCAGCCAAGATAGGCAGGGGGGGTACGAGCAGTACTTC.